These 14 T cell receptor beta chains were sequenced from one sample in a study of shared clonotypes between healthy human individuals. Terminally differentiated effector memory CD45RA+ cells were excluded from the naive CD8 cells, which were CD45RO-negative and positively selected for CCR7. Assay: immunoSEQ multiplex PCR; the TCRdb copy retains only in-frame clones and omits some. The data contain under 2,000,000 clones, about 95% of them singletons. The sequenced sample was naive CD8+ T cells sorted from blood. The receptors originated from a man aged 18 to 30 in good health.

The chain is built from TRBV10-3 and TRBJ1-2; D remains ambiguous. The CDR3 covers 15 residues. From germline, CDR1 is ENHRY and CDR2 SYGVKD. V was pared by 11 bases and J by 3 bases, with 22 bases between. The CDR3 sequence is CASLIGELGHYGYTF. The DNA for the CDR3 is TGTGCCTCCCTAATCGGGGAATTGGGCCACTATGGCTACACCTTC.

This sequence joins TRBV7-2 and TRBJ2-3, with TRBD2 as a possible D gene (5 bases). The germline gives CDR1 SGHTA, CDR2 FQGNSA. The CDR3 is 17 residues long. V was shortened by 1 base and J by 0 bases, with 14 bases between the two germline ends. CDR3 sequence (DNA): TGTGCCAGCAGCTTAGTATGGGCGCGGGCTAGCACAGATACGCAGTATTTT. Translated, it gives CASSLVWARASTDTQYF.

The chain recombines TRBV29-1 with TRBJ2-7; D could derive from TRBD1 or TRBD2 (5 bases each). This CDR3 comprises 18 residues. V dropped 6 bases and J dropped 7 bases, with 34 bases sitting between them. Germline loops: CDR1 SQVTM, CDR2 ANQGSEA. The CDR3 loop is CSVGETGPIGPYDGEQYF. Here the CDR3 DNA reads TGCAGCGTGGGAGAAACAGGACCCATAGGACCCTACGACGGGGAGCAGTACTTC.

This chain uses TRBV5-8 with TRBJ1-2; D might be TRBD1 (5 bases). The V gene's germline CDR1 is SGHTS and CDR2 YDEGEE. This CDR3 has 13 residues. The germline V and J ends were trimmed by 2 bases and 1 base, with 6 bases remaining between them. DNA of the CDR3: TGTGCCAGCAGCTTTCAGGGTAACTATGGCTACACCTTC. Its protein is CASSFQGNYGYTF.

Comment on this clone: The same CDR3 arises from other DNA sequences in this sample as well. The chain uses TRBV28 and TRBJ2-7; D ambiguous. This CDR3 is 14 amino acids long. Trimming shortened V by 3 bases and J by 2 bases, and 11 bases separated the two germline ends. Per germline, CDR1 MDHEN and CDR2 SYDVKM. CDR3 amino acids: CASSFVGSTYEQYF. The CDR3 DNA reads TGTGCCAGCAGTTTCGTCGGCAGTACCTACGAGCAGTACTTC. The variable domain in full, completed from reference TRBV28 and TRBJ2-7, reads DVKVTQSSRYLVKRTGEKVFLECVQDMDHENMFWYRQDPGLGLRLIYFSYDVKMKEKGDIPEGYSVSREKKERFSLILESASTNQTSMYLCASSFVGSTYEQYFGPGTRLTVT.

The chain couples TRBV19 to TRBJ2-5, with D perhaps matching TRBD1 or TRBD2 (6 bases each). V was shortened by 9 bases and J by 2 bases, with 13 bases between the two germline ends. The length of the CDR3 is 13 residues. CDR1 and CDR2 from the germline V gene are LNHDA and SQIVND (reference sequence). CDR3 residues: CASHGGQQETQYF. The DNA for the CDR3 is TGTGCCAGCCATGGGGGGCAGCAAGAGACCCAGTACTTC. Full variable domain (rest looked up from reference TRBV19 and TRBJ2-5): DGGITQSPKYLFRKEGQNVTLSCEQNLNHDAMYWYRQDPGQGLRLIYYSQIVNDFQKGDIAEGYSVSREKKESFPLTVTSAQKNPTAFYLCASHGGQQETQYFGPGTRLLVL.

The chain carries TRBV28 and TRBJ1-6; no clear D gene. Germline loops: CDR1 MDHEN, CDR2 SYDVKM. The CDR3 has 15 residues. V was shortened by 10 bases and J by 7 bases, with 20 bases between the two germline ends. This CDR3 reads CATFLGQANNSPLHF. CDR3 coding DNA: TGTGCCACCTTCCTTGGGCAGGCCAACAATTCACCCCTCCACTTT.

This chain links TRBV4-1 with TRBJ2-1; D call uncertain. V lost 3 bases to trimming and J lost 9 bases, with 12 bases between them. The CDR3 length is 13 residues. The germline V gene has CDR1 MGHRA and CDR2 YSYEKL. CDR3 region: CASSQLLAREQFF. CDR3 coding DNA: TGCGCCAGCAGCCAGCTTTTGGCCCGTGAGCAGTTCTTC.

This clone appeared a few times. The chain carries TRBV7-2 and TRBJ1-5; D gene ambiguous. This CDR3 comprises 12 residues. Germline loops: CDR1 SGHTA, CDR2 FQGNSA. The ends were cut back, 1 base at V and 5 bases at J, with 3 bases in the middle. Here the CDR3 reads CASSLGDQPQHF. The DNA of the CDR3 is TGTGCCAGCAGCTTAGGGGATCAGCCCCAGCATTTT.

CDR3 sequence: CASSMLWATHNEQFF. DNA for the CDR3: TGTGCCAGTAGTATGTTGTGGGCTACCCACAATGAGCAGTTCTTC. V and J are TRBV19 and TRBJ2-1; D is unresolved. The germline gives CDR1 LNHDA, CDR2 SQIVND (reference sequence). Trimming removed 3 bases from V and 5 bases from J, with 14 bases in between. The CDR3 sequence is 15 residues long.

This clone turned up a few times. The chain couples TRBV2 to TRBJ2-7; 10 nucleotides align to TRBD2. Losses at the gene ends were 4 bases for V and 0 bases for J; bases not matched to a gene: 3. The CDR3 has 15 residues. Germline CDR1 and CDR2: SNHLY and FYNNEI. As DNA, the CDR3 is TGTGCCAGCAGTGGGACTAGCGGCCTCTCCTACGAGCAGTACTTC. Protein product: CASSGTSGLSYEQYF.

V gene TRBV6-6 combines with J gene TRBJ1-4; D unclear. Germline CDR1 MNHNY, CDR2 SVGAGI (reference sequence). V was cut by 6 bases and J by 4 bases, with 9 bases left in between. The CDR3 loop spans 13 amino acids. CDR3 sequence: CASSRVYNEKLFF. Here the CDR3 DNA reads TGTGCCAGCAGCCGGGTCTATAATGAAAAACTGTTTTTT.

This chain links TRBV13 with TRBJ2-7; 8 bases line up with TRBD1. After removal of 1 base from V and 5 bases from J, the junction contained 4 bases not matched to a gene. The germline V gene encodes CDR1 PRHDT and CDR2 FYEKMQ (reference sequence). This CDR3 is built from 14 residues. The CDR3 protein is CASSLAPTGDEQYF. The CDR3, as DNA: TGTGCCAGCAGCTTAGCCCCGACAGGGGACGAGCAGTACTTC. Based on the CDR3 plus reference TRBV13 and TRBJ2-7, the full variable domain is AAGVIQSPRHLIKEKRETATLKCYPIPRHDTVYWYQQGPGQDPQFLISFYEKMQSDKGSIPDRFSAQQFSDYHSELNMSSLELGDSALYFCASSLAPTGDEQYFGPGTRLTVT.

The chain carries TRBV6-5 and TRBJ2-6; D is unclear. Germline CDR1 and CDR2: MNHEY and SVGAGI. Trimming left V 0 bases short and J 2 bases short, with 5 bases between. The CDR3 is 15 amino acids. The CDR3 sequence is CASSYSMAGANVLTF. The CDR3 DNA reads TGTGCCAGCAGTTACTCAATGGCTGGGGCCAACGTCCTGACTTTC.